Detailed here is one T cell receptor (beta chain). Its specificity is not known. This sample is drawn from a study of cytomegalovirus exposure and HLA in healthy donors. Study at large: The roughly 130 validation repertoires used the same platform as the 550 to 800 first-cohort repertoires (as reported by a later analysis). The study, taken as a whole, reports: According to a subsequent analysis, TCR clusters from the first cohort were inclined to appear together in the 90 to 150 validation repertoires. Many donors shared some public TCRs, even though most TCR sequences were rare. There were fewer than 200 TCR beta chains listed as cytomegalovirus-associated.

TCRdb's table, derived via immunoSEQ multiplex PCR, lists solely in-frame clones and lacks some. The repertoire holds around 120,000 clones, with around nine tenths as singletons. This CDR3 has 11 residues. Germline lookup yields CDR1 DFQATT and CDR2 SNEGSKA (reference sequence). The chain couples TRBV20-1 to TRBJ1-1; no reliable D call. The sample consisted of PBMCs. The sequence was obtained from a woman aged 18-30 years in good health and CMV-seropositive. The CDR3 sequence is CSLRVGPEAFF. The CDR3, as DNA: TGCAGCCTGAGGGTGGGTCCTGAAGCTTTCTTT.